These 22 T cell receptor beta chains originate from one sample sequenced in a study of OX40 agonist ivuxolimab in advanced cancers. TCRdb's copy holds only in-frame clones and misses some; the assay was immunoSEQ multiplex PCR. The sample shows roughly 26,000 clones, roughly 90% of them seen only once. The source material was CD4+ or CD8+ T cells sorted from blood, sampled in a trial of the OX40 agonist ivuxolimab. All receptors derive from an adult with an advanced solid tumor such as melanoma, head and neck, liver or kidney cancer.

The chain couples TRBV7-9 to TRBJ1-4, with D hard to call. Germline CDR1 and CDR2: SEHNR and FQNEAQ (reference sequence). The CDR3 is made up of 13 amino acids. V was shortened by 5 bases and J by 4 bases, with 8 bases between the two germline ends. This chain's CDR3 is CASSLGFNEKLFF. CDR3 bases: TGTGCCAGCAGCCTGGGCTTTAATGAAAAACTGTTTTTT.

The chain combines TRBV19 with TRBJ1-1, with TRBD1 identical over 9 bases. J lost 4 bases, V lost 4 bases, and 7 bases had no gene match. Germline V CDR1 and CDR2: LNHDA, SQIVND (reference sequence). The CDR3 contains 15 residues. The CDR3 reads CASSTGQGWVTEAFF. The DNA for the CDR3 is TGTGCCAGTAGTACGGGACAGGGTTGGGTCACTGAAGCTTTCTTT. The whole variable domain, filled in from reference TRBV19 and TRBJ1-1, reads DGGITQSPKYLFRKEGQNVTLSCEQNLNHDAMYWYRQDPGQGLRLIYYSQIVNDFQKGDIAEGYSVSREKKESFPLTVTSAQKNPTAFYLCASSTGQGWVTEAFFGQGTRLTVV.

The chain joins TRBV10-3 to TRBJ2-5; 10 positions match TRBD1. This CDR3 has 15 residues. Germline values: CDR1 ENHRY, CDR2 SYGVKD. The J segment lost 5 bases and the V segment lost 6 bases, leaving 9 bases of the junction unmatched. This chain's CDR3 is CAISRDRGLEETQYF. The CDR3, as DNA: TGTGCCATCAGCCGGGACAGGGGTCTCGAGGAGACCCAGTACTTC.

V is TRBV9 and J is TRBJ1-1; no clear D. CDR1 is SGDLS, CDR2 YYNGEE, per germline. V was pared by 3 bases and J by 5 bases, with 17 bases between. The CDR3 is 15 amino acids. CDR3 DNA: TGTGCCAGCAGCGCCCCACCTCGTTCGGATACTGAAGCTTTCTTT. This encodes CASSAPPRSDTEAFF.

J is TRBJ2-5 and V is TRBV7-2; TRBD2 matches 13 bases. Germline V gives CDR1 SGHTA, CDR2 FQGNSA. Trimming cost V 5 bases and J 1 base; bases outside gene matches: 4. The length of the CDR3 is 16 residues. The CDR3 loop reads CASSRGLAGTQETQYF. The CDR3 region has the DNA TGTGCCAGCAGCCGGGGACTAGCGGGAACCCAAGAGACCCAGTACTTC.

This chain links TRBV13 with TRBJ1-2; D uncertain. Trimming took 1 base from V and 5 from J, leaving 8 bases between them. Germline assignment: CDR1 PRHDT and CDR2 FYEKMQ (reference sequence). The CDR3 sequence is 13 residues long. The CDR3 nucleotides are TGTGCCAGCAGCTTAGAACTCAAGTATGGCTACACCTTC. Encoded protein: CASSLELKYGYTF.

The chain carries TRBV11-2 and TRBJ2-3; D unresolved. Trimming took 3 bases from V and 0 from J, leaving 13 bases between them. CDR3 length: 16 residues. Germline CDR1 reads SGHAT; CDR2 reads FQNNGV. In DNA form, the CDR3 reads TGTGCCAGCAGCTTGGTAGCATGGGGTAGCACAGATACGCAGTATTTT. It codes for CASSLVAWGSTDTQYF.

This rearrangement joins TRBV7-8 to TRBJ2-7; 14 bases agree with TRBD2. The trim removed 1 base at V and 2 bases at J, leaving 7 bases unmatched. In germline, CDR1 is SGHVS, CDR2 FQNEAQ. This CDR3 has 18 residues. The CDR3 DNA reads TGTGCCAGCAGCTTAGACAGGACTAGCGGGGGGTTGACCTACGAGCAGTACTTC. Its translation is CASSLDRTSGGLTYEQYF.

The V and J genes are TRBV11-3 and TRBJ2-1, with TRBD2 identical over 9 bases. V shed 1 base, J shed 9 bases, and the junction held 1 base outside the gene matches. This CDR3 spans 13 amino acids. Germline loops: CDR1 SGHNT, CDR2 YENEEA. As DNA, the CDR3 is TGTGCCAGCAGCTTAGGAGCGGGGGGTGAGCAGTTCTTC. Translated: CASSLGAGGEQFF.

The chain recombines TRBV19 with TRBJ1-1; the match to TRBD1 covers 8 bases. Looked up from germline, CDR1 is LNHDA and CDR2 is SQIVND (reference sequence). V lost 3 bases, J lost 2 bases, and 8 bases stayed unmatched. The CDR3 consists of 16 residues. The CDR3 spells CASSIPQGEYNTEAFF. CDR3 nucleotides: TGTGCCAGTAGTATCCCACAGGGGGAATATAACACTGAAGCTTTCTTT.

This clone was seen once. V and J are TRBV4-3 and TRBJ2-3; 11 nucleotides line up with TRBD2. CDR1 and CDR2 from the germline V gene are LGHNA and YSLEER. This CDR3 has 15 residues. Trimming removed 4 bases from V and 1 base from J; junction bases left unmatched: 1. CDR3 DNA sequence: TGCGCCAGCAGCCTTAGCGGGGGGGGCACAGATACGCAGTATTTT. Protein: CASSLSGGGTDTQYF.

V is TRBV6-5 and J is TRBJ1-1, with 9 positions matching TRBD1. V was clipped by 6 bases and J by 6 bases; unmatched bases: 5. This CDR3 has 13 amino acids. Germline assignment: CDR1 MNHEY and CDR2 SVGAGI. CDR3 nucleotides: TGTGCCAGCAGCGCCGGGACAGGGTCTGAAGCTTTCTTT. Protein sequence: CASSAGTGSEAFF.

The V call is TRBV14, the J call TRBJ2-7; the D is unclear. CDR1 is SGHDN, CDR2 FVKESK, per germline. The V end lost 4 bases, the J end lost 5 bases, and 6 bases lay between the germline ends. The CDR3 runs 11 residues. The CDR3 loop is CASSLGNEQYF. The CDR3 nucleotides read TGTGCCAGCAGCCTAGGGAACGAGCAGTACTTC. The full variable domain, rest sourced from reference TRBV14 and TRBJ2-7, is EAGVTQFPSHSVIEKGQTVTLRCDPISGHDNLYWYRRVMGKEIKFLLHFVKESKQDESGMPNNRFLAERTGGTYSTLKVQPAELEDSGVYFCASSLGNEQYFGPGTRLTVT.

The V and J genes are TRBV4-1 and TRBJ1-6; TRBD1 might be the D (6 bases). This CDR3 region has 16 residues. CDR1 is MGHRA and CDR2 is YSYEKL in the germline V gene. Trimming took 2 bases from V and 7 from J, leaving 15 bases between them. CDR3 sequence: CASSQHGGARNSPLHF. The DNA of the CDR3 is TGCGCCAGCAGCCAACACGGGGGGGCCCGGAATTCACCCCTCCACTTT.

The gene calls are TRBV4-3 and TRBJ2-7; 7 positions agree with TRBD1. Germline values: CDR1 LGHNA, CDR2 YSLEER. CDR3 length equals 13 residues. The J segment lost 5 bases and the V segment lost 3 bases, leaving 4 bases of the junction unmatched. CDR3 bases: TGCGCCAGCAGCCAGGACAGGCTGGACGAGCAGTACTTC. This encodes CASSQDRLDEQYF.

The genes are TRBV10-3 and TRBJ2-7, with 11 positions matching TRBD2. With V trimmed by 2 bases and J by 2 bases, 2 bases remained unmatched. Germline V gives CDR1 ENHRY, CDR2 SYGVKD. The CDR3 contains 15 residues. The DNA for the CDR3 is TGTGCCATCAGTGAGACTAGCGGGGGTGCCTACGAGCAGTACTTC. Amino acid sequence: CAISETSGGAYEQYF.

The CDR3 spells CASSIPPNTEAFF. CDR3 DNA sequence: TGTGCCAGTAGTATCCCACCGAACACTGAAGCTTTCTTT. The J gene is TRBJ1-1, the V gene TRBV19, with D unclear. V was cut by 3 bases and J by 1 base, with 6 bases left in between. This CDR3 contains 13 residues. The germline gives CDR1 LNHDA, CDR2 SQIVND (reference sequence).

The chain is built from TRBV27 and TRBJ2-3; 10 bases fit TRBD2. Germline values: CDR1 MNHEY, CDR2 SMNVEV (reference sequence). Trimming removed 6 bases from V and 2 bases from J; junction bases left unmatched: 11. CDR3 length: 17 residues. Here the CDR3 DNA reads TGTGCCAGCAGCCCTGCAGCGGGAGGGCCCCCCACAGATACGCAGTATTTT. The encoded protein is CASSPAAGGPPTDTQYF.

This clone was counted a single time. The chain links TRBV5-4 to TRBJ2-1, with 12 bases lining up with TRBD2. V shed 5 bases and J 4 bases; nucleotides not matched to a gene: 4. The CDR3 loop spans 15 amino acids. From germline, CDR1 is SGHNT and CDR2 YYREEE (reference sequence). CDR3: CASSPSGGGYNEQFF. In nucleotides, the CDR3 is TGTGCCAGCAGTCCTAGCGGGGGGGGTTACAATGAGCAGTTCTTC.

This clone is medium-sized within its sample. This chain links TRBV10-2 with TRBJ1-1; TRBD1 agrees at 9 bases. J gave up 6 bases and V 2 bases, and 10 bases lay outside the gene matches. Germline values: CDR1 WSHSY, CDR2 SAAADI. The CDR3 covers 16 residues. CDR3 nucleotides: TGCGCCAGCAGTGAGCCCCGGACAGGGGACCTCCCTGAAGCTTTCTTT. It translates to CASSEPRTGDLPEAFF.

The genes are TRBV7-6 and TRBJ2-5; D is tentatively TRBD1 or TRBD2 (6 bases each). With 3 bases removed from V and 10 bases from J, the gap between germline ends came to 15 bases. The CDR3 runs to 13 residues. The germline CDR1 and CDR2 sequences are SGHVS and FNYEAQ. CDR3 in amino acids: CASSLTEGVDQYF. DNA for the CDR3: TGTGCCAGCAGCTTGACGGAGGGGGTTGACCAGTACTTC.

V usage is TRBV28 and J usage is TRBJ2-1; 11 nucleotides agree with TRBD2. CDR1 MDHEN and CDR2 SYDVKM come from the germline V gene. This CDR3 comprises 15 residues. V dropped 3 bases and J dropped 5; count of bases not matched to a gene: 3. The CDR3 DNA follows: TGTGCCAGCAGTTTGACTAGCGGGGCAGACAATGAGCAGTTCTTC. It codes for CASSLTSGADNEQFF.